Reported below is one TCR beta chain. Its antigen has not been determined. The input lacks base qualities; no much larger clone sits a single base away. Library method: the immunoSEQ multiplex PCR assay. The authors' analysis ran thus. During preprocessing, nonproductive sequences were discarded, as were any CDR3s that did not begin with C, did not end with F or W, or were shorter than 7 amino acids. The MANAFEST web app was used to call antigen-specific clonotypes on the basis of expansion compared with the reference and with other culture wells. A clone counted as positive if significantly expanded in 2 of 3 replicate wells versus the reference culture at FDR below 0.05. For a clone to be considered positive, significant expansion relative to all other tandem wells and an odds ratio above 5 were also required. Pairwise Levenshtein distance, computed with the stringdist R package after three terminal residues were trimmed from each end, was used as the measure of CDR3 homology. The clones in this table, taken by TCRdb from immuneACCESS, are in-frame only. Not every clone is retained; where verified, under half of the shortfall comes from an unresolved V gene, and the cause of the rest is unknown. That table furnishes V, J and clone size, whereas the DNA furnished D and trimming. The sample profile shows 21,000 or so clones; approximately 82% of them were found once. Of the sample, roughly 28% falls within the top ten clones.

These data belong to a study of CD4 T cells in relation to SARS-CoV-2 and coronaviruses (dated by TCRdb to about 2021). Regarding the complete study: In the ViraFEST assay, PBMCs were grown with antigen for roughly 10 days, and TCR beta CDR3s were then sequenced to identify antigen-specific clonal expansions. The negative reference condition was either a culture with an HIV-1 Nef peptide pool or a culture with no peptide. Using patient-derived lymphoblastoid cell lines, the shared crossreactive spike epitopes were mapped to their HLA restriction. The study assessed, at the TCR clonotype level, memory CD4+ T cell crossreactivity between SARS-CoV-2 and common cold coronavirus spike proteins. Samples from a few pre-COVID donors and the naive versus memory experiments were sequenced with the Adaptive Biotechnologies TCR-sequencing kit; other data were Illumina-based. A different TCR-beta assay, based on Illumina, was used to sequence expansion assays from other donors in the study. The study at large found these results: Significantly weaker SARS-CoV-2-driven expansion was shown by crossreactive clones than by monoreactive clones, consistent with antigenic imprinting. Since the crossreactivity analysis centred on spike protein, crossreactivity against other viral proteins was not assessed. No donor contributed both pre-pandemic and post-infection samples, which limited tracing the source of pre-existing responses. About 60% of donors had memory CD4+ clonotypes that crossrecognized SARS-CoV-2 and at least one common cold coronavirus spike. Small numbers of patients and of tested TCRs limited the study.

Per the germline V gene, SGHAT is the CDR1 and FQNNGV is the CDR2. The CDR3 measures 17 amino acids from cysteine to phenylalanine. CDR3 DNA only is kept here, 51 bases in frame from base 1. V gives up 2 bases and J gives up 4 bases, and the segment between their germline ends measures 21 bases. CD4+ T cells from unexposed donors were collected before the COVID-19 pandemic (2011-2018). After approximately eleven days of culture, CD4+ T cells were isolated with the EasySep CD4+ T cell isolation kit. As far as cell numbers permitted, CD4+ T cells from unexposed donors were tested for reactivity against SARS-CoV-2 S and N as well as four spike pools from common cold coronaviruses. About 2 million PBMCs per well were cultured in IMDM with about 5.5% human AB serum and approximately 10 IU/ml IL-2. Half of the culture medium was replaced with fresh IL-2-containing medium on days 3 and 7. In general, every peptide culture condition was set up in three replicate wells. The leukapheresis product used for the unexposed donors was purchased from a commercial source. Ficoll-Paque PLUS gradient centrifugation was used to isolate PBMCs from either whole blood or leukapheresis product. PBMCs were either cryopreserved at -140 degrees C or used fresh in the expansion assay. The QIAamp Micro DNA Kit was used to extract genomic DNA from the CD4+ T cells.

The specimen was CD4+ T cells from PBMCs, cultured in vitro. The chain couples TRBV11-2 to TRBJ2-7, with a tentative D gene TRBD2 over 5 matching bases. The clonotype originates from a human donor in good health. In nucleotide form, the sequence is TGTGCCAGCAGCTTATCCTTCGGGATTAGCGCGATATACGAGCAGTACTTC. Translated, it gives CASSLSFGISAIYEQYF.